This TCR beta chain was identified in a study of beta chain features in type 1 diabetes listed by TCRdb under 2018. As for the study more broadly: Patients and healthy donors did not differ in mean age, gender distribution, total cell number or subset yield. Across all samples, almost 110 million sorted cells were examined, and cell number per subset correlated strongly with RNA yield. In the study, recently diagnosed type 1 diabetes patients and matched healthy donors were compared on the TCRB repertoires of their sorted circulating CD4+ T cell subsets. Regulatory and stem cell-like memory subsets were obtained from only 8 patients and roughly eight healthy donors, while naive and central memory subsets were obtained from all 30 or so donors.

In this sample, this clone turned up once. Its target antigen remains unknown. Base qualities are not provided; no much larger clone lies one nucleotide away. Each donor gave one peripheral blood draw, roughly 120 mL on average, collected into heparinised tubes. A BD FACSAria II and a panel including CD45RO, CCR7, CD25, CD127, CD95 and CD27 were used to sort naive, central memory, regulatory and stem cell-like memory CD4+ T cells. Every sorted population had a purity above 95%. PBMCs were separated immediately by Lymphoprep density gradient centrifugation and were stained directly, without being cultured. To minimize batch effects, samples were stained and sorted in pairs, one healthy donor with one patient per experiment. The entire amount of isolated RNA was reverse transcribed using the High Capacity cDNA Reverse Transcription Kit, so the sequenced TCRB transcripts were expressed ones. Naive, central memory and regulatory T cell samples underwent deep immunoSEQ sequencing, averaging approximately 3.5 million total reads per sample. Sorted cells were lysed in RLT buffer, and RNA was extracted using DNase-treated RNeasy Micro or Mini kits according to cell number. Each cell subset was processed separately to prevent cross-contamination, with patient and healthy donor samples processed together. The immunoSEQ multiplex PCR was used to amplify TCRB sequences from cDNA, generating 87-bp fragments that spanned the CDR3 region. Sequencing of the amplicons was done on the Illumina HiSeq platform. The study's own analysis went as follows. Synthetic template baselines were used to correct PCR bias computationally, reads within Hamming distance 2 were collapsed together, and singletons that could not be merged were discarded. Reads were aligned to IMGT to assign V, D and J genes, CDR3 length, and insertions or deletions at six rearrangement sites. Within each subset, clonotype counts were normalized to sorted cell number, and only after that were true diversity and Gini coefficients computed with the tcR R package. The overlap coefficient, calculated on TCRB nucleotide sequences, was used to quantify repertoire sharing. TCRdb obtained this table from immuneACCESS and retained in-frame rearrangements with V and J assigned. These tables miss some clones; where compared with another copy, unresolved V genes account for less than half of the shortfall, and the remainder is unexplained. V and J calls plus clone size are reproduced from that table; the DNA served to infer D and trimming. Recorded for this sample are 20,000 to 30,000 clones; around 69% of them occurred a single time. In total, the top ten clones hold around 4.4% of the sample.

Overall study results and their limits: In all four CD4+ subsets, TCRB CDR3 length was moderately but significantly shorter in type 1 diabetes patients. HLA sub-analyses involved small numbers of individuals, so any influence of HLA type on TCRB rearrangement remained unresolved. Naive, central memory and regulatory TCRB repertoires appeared more similar among patients than among healthy donors. Because cDNA rather than genomic DNA was sequenced, highly expressing activated cells could have been over-represented, although no difference in activation and CD3 levels was found between groups. Fewer insertions and more nucleotide deletions at VDJ recombination sites were observed in patients with type 1 diabetes, implying thymic rearrangement abnormalities. Shorter templates might have been favored by PCR, but patient and control samples were amplified and corrected together, so both groups would have been affected equally by any skew.

CDR1 and CDR2 are drawn from the germline V gene: MDHEN, SYDVKM. From its cysteine to its phenylalanine, the CDR3 spans 13 amino acids. The read is trimmed to its CDR3 DNA, 39 bases read in frame from base 1. V is shortened by 3 bases, J by 6 bases, and the region joining them spans 8 bases. This TCR came from a man aged 18 to 35 with type 1 diabetes. The sample comprised Tregs from blood. This specimen's cell subset or site label, interpreted: regulatory CD4+ T cells. Recombination connected TRBV28 to TRBJ1-4, and TRBD1 may be the D gene, going by 5 matching bases. The DNA reads as follows: TGTGCCAGCAGTTTTCCCAGGGATGAAAAACTGTTTTTT. This is translated as CASSFPRDEKLFF.